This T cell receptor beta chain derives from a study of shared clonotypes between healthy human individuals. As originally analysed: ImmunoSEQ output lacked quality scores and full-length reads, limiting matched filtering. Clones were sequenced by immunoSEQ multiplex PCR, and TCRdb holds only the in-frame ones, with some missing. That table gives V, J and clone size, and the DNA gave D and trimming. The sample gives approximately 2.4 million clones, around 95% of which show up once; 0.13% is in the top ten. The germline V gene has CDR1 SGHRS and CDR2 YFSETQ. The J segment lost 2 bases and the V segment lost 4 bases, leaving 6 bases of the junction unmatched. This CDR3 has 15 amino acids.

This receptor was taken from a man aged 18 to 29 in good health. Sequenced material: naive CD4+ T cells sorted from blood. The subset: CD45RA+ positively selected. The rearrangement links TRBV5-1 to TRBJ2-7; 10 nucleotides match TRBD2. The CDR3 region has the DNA TGCGCCAGCAGCACCGAGCGGGGGGGCCCCTACGAGCAGTACTTC. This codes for CASSTERGGPYEQYF.